This T cell receptor (beta chain) was sequenced during a study of response to subunit inactivated influenza vaccine. TCRdb independently ran MiXCR on the RT-PCR reads; one entry per CDR3 protein. Of 550,000 to 600,000 distinct CDR3 sequences listed, 12% are singletons. A note on this clonotype: Its antigen is not identified.

The study, taken as a whole, reports: It was suggested by the authors that few new T cells are recruited by each seasonal influenza vaccination.

The CDR3 sequence is 13 residues long. CDR1 and CDR2 (germline): SGHTA, FQGNSA. Trimming removed 5 bases at V and 1 base at J, with 9 bases between. The chain has TRBV7-2 and TRBJ2-7, with a weak D call TRBD1 (6 bases). This clonotype was sampled from a man aged 50-59 years who received an inactivated influenza vaccine. The sample was PBMCs from blood, taken on the day of vaccination. The CDR3 spells CASSDRNSYEQYF. The CDR3 DNA follows: TGTGCCAGCAGCGACAGGAATTCCTACGAGCAGTACTTC.